This is a list of T cell receptor beta chains from one sample in a study of cytomegalovirus exposure and HLA in healthy donors. The repertoire was sequenced with immunoSEQ multiplex PCR; TCRdb's copy has only in-frame clones and lacks some. The sample lists approximately 200,000 clones, more than 70% seen once, with 4.5% to 5.5% in the top ten. Source material: PBMCs. The receptors originated from a man aged 25 to 40 in good health and CMV-seropositive. Both conserved end residues are part of each CDR3. D genes are given only for firm matches. The size field is filled for only some rows; it gives once, few, many or a size class.

CDR3aa	CDR3nt	d_gene	abundance	v_gene	j_gene
CASSLGRTMGSPLHF	TGTGCCAGCAGCTTAGGCAGGACAATGGGGTCACCCCTCCACTTT	NA	few	TRBV7-2	TRBJ1-6
CASSVDRDLAGTF	TGTGCCAGCAGTGTAGACAGGGACCTCGCGGGAACCTTC	TRBD1	NA	TRBV6-5	TRBJ1-2
CAISLRANEQFF	TGTGCCATCAGTCTCAGGGCCAATGAGCAGTTCTTC	NA	NA	TRBV10-3	TRBJ2-1
CASSFRQGQNEQFF	TGCGCCAGCAGCTTCCGACAGGGACAGAATGAGCAGTTCTTC	TRBD1	NA	TRBV5-1	TRBJ2-1
CASSLESSSYEQYF	TGTGCCAGCAGCTTAGAAAGCTCCTCCTACGAGCAGTACTTC	NA	NA	TRBV7-9	TRBJ2-7
CASSFGRTGNNSPLHF	TGCGCCAGCAGCTTCGGCCGGACAGGGAATAATTCACCCCTCCACTTT	TRBD1	NA	TRBV5-1	TRBJ1-6
CASSPPRRDRYEQYF	TGTGCCAGCAGCCCCCCTAGGAGGGACCGCTACGAGCAGTACTTC	NA	NA	TRBV7-9	TRBJ2-7
CASSLGGQTRKGQYF	TGCGCCAGCAGCTTGGGGGGACAGACTCGAAAAGGGCAGTACTTC	TRBD1	NA	TRBV5-1	TRBJ2-7
CASGLSLAGDANTGELFF	TGTGCCAGCGGCCTATCACTAGCGGGAGACGCGAACACCGGGGAGCTGTTTTTT	TRBD2	NA	TRBV9	TRBJ2-2
CASSKTVSYNEQFF	TGTGCCAGCAGCAAGACTGTCTCCTACAATGAGCAGTTCTTC	NA	NA	TRBV6-5	TRBJ2-1
CASSLGTGLNTEAFF	TGCGCCAGCAGCTTGGGGACAGGGTTGAACACTGAAGCTTTCTTT	TRBD1	few	TRBV5-1	TRBJ1-1
CASSADRRYGYTF	TGTGCCAGTAGTGCGGACAGACGCTATGGCTACACCTTC	NA	NA	TRBV19	TRBJ1-2
CAIRTEGRVTQYF	TGTGCCATCAGGACGGAGGGGAGGGTGACCCAGTACTTC	TRBD2	NA	TRBV10-3	TRBJ2-5
CASSYSITGGYEQYF	TGTGCCAGCAGTTACTCGATCACAGGGGGCTACGAGCAGTACTTC	TRBD1	NA	TRBV6-5	TRBJ2-7
CASSPGQGALWPYF	TGTGCCAGTTCACCGGGACAGGGGGCTCTGTGGCCGTACTTC	TRBD1	NA	TRBV19	TRBJ2-5
CASSLSQGSTEAFF	TGTGCCAGCAGTTTAAGTCAGGGAAGCACTGAAGCTTTCTTT	NA	NA	TRBV28	TRBJ1-1
CASGGGTAYNEQFF	TGTGCCAGCGGAGGAGGGACCGCATACAATGAGCAGTTCTTC	NA	few	TRBV28	TRBJ2-1
CASTVYRTGTGYEQYF	TGTGCCAGCACCGTTTACCGAACCGGGACAGGGTACGAGCAGTACTTC	TRBD1	NA	TRBV2	TRBJ2-7
CASSRDIGTYEQYF	TGTGCCAGCAGCCGGGACATAGGGACGTACGAGCAGTACTTC	NA	NA	TRBV14	TRBJ2-7
CASSPSGDSGNTIYF	TGTGCCAGCAGCCCCTCCGGGGACTCTGGAAACACCATATATTTT	NA	NA	TRBV9	TRBJ1-3
CASSPPRQGSAYNEQFF	TGTGCCAGCAGCCCCCCCCGACAGGGATCAGCCTACAATGAGCAGTTCTTC	TRBD1	once	TRBV7-8	TRBJ2-1
CASSPRSPTYNEQFF	TGTGCCAGCAGCCCCCGAAGCCCTACTTACAATGAGCAGTTCTTC	NA	NA	TRBV11-2	TRBJ2-1